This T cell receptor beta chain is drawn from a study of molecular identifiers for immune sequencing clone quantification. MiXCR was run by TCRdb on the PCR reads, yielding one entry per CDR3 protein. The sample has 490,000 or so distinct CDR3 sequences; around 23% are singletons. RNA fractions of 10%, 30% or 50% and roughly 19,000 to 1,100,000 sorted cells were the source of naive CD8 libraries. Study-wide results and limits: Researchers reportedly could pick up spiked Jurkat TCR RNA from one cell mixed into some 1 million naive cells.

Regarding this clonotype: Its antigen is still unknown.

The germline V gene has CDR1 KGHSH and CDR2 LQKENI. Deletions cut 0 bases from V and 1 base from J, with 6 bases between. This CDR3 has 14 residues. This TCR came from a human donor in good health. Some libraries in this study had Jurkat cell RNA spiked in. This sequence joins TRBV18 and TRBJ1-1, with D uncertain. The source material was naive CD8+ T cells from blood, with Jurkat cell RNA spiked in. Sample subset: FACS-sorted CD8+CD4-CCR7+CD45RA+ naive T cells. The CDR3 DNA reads TGTGCCAGCTCACCACCGCGACAGAACACTGAAGCTTTCTTT. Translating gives CASSPPRQNTEAFF.